This TCR beta chain was recovered during a study of neurological immune-mediated disorders. The cDNA was synthesized by means of template-switch 5'RACE, which was carried out with 10-nucleotide random UMIs. MiXCR, applied by TCRdb to the 5' RACE reads, yields one record per CDR3 protein. The table shows under 85,000 distinct CDR3 sequences, with roughly 4.9% occurring only once. This clonotype was counted at least ten times. The sample comprised PBMCs. The sequence derives from a human donor with multiple sclerosis. The donor label of this sample is uncertain.

The chain's CDR3 is CASSRTVPEQYF. The CDR3 region has the DNA TGTGCCAGCAGCCGAACAGTCCCGGAGCAGTACTTC. The rearrangement links TRBV7-9 to TRBJ2-7; D remains unclear. Germline values: CDR1 SEHNR, CDR2 FQNEAQ (reference sequence). Trimming shortened V by 5 bases and J by 7 bases, and 12 bases separated the two germline ends. This CDR3 is built from 12 residues.